The present entry profiles one T cell receptor beta chain with its context. The sample originates from a study of blood T cell repertoires in COVID-19. Study details: The samples span acute and convalescent COVID-19 from the United States, Italy and Spain.

V lost 5 bases to trimming and J lost 6 bases, with 16 bases between them. The CDR3 has 15 residues. Per germline, CDR1 LNHDA and CDR2 SQIVND (reference sequence). Each participant's cohort was designated according to participant-reported clinical history. Each recovered donor of Cohort 3 presented with two negative PCRs, clearance, or symptom resolution. The table came from immunoSEQ multiplex PCR; TCRdb's copy has only in-frame clones and leaves some out. This table has about 180,000 clones, 82% appearing once. The receptor was isolated from a man in his 60s who had recovered from COVID-19. This chain uses TRBV19 with TRBJ1-4, with D maybe TRBD1 (5 bases). The sequencing input was PBMCs or T cells enriched from blood (not recorded which). The CDR3 reads CASSGGGGRDEKLFF. The DNA for the CDR3 is TGTGCCAGTAGTGGAGGCGGGGGTCGGGATGAAAAACTGTTTTTT.